This T cell receptor (beta chain) emerged from a study of shared clonotypes between healthy human individuals (dated by TCRdb to about 2020). Regarding the research as a whole: A couple of women and three men aged 18 to 49 years were included in the cohort. For each donor, three plates each were used for CD4 naive and CD4 memory, two plates were used for CD8 naive, and one plate was used for CD8 memory. To estimate repertoire size and how much clonotype sharing occurs between individuals, the study deeply sequenced the blood TCR repertoires of 5 or 6 healthy adults. To increase sequencing depth and limit assay-specific biases, different laboratories used diverse techniques to prepare libraries and sequence TCR repertoires. Leukapheresis yielded between about 0.94 and 8.9 billion PBMCs per donor.

The study at large found these results: Naive subsets generally had larger estimated clonotype richness than memory subsets. Sharing across a few donors was observed for about 5% of naive CD4, over 3% of naive CD8, over 2% of memory CD4, and less than 0.45% of memory CD8 clonotypes. Compared with non-shared clonotypes, the clonotypes found in all four sorted-subset donors had higher generation probabilities. Sampling was restricted to blood, and TCR repertoires in tissue are likely to differ from TCR repertoires in blood. The small number of donors limited the genetic and exposure-history diversity represented. Even with the large sequencing depth, rarefaction of the sorted-subset datasets indicated that sequencing was incomplete. Pairwise subsampling indicated that sequencing depth was expected to affect the degree of clonotype sharing among donors.

Using the deep immunoSEQ assay, multiplex PCR amplified TCR CDR3 regions from genomic DNA. Extracted genomic DNA from each cell subset was distributed evenly across all wells of several immunoSEQ 96-well plates, and each plate was treated as a replicate. For sorted subsets, around 0.2 ug genomic DNA, equal to 30,000 or so T cell genomes, was loaded into each replicate PCR. Purified libraries were quantified with a Qubit 3.0 fluorometer, sized on a Bioanalyzer 2100, and re-quantified with the KAPA Library Quantification kit. A separate single-read 150-cycle Illumina NextSeq 550 flow cell was used to sequence each immunoSEQ 96-well plate. The study's processing was this. The immunoSEQ output contained only junctional sequences without quality scores, so filtering could not match that applied to full-length reads. To assign V/J genes and CDR3, sequences were annotated using PyIR, a Python wrapper for IgBLAST v1.9, with IMGT germline references. Reads with weak V/J assignments (E-value above 1e-6), missing CDR3, stop codons, out-of-frame junctions, or ambiguous translated residues were removed. V3J clonotypes were defined as sequences sharing the same inferred V gene, J gene, and CDR3 amino acid sequence. To compute the percentage overlap between repertoires, the number of shared unique clonotypes was divided by the size of the smaller repertoire. Richness of each repertoire was evaluated using RTK rarefaction, the Chao1 estimator, and Recon v2.1 estimates of unobserved clonotypes. For all TCRbeta clonotypes obtained by the gDNA method from a few donors, generation probabilities were computed with OLGA. This is the immuneACCESS table as TCRdb keeps it, with only in-frame sequences that have V and J called. A part of the clones is gone; compared with another copy, unresolved V genes explain less than half, and the rest is unexplained. That table furnishes V, J and clone size, whereas the DNA furnished D and trimming. Here the sample has about 2.4 million clones; roughly 93% occur a single time. The ten biggest clones cover 0.36% of the sample.

V ends up 6 bases short and J 5 bases short, with an unmatched junction base count of 8. The CDR3 has 14 amino acids, counting the end cysteine and phenylalanine. Solely the CDR3 DNA is kept, with 42 bases framed from the first base. CDR1 and CDR2 were assigned from the germline V gene as MNHEY and SVGAGI. Donors were healthy HIV-negative adults with no recently reported acute infections or vaccinations. Every donor was a Caucasian adult living in Nashville, Tennessee, USA. Magnetic negative selection was used to enrich CD4+ T cells, after which naive cells were positively selected on CD45RA and the negative fraction became the memory subset. Blood was collected by leukapheresis, and PBMCs were isolated by Ficoll-Histopaque density gradient centrifugation and then cryopreserved in liquid nitrogen vapor phase. Analytical flow cytometry was used to check the purity and quantity of each magnetically sorted T cell population. Each sorted fraction had its genomic DNA isolated and then quantified by UV absorbance on a Nanodrop 2000c.

Points on this clone: This receptor's antigen is unknown. No much larger clone exists at a distance of one base, and base qualities are not known.

This sequence originates from a man between 18 and 29 years old in good health. Some clones in this sample may be carry-over from other donors' samples. The sequencing input was naive CD4+ T cells from PBMCs. The sample's cell subset or site label, decoded: CD45RA+ positively selected. Recombination connected TRBV6-5 to TRBJ2-7; TRBD2 lines up with 9 middle nucleotides. The DNA sequence follows: TGTGCCAGCAGACCGGGACTAGCATTCGACGAGCAGTACTTC. Its protein reads: CASRPGLAFDEQYF.